This T cell receptor beta chain stems from a study of blood T cell repertoires in COVID-19. Per the germline V gene, CDR1 is MNHEY and CDR2 is SVGEGT. The CDR3 contains 12 residues. The germline V and J ends were trimmed by 5 bases and 5 bases, with 9 bases remaining between them. Recruited during active infection, patients (from Seattle) were subsequently followed longitudinally. The authors' processing: Amplification of reference gene primers provided the estimated nucleated cell counts. Here immunoSEQ multiplex PCR was the method, and the copy in TCRdb shows in-frame clones only, minus some. V, J and clone size reflect that table, while D and trimming were determined from the DNA. The table has about 29,000 clones, 70% to 90% seen once.

This receptor was obtained from an elderly woman with COVID-19, enrolled during active disease. The gene calls are TRBV6-2 or TRBV6-3 and TRBJ2-5; a weak D match, TRBD2 (6 bases). The sample taken for sequencing was peripheral blood. CDR3 in amino acids: CASSGRIETQYF. The CDR3 DNA reads as TGTGCCAGCAGTGGGAGGATCGAGACCCAGTACTTC.